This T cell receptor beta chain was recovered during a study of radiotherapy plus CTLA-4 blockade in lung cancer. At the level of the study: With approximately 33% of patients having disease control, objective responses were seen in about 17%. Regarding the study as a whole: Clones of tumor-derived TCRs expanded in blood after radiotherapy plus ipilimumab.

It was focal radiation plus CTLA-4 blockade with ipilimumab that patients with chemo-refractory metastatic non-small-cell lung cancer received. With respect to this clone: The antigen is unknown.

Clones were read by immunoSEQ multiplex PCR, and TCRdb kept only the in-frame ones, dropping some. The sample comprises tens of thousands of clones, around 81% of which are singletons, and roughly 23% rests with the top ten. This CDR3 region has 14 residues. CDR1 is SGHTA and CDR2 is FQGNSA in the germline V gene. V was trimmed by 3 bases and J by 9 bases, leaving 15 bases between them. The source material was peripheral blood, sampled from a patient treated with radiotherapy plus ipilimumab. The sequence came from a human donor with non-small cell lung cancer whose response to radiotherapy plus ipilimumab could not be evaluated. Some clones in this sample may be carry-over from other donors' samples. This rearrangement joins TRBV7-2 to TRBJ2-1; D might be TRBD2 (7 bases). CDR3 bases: TGTGCCAGCAGCTTTGGGGGGGAAGGGGGTGAGCAGTTCTTC. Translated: CASSFGGEGGEQFF.